The 9 T cell receptor beta chains given below trace back to one sample, sequenced in a study of vaccination effects on CD4 cells after COVID-19. On day 10 of culture, CD4+ T cells were separated out. Subjects were given two BNT162b2 or mRNA-1273 vaccine doses. The antigens these receptors bind are not known. Measured with immunoSEQ multiplex PCR; TCRdb has only the in-frame clones, and not every one. The sample shows 66,000 or so clones, roughly 74% of them seen only once. The source was CD4+ T cells from PBMCs cultured without peptide, collected after COVID-19 vaccination. The receptors originated from a human donor who received a COVID-19 vaccine.

The rearrangement links TRBV2 to TRBJ2-2; D is uncertain. Germline V gene data show CDR1 as SNHLY and CDR2 as FYNNEI. The V and J ends lost 6 bases and 4 bases respectively, with 15 bases between them. The CDR3 has 15 residues. The CDR3, as DNA: TGTGCCAGCAGACACGGATCCTCGGGCACCGGGGAGCTGTTTTTT. Translating it yields CASRHGSSGTGELFF. Together with reference TRBV2 and TRBJ2-2, the CDR3 gives the full variable domain: EPEVTQTPSHQVTQMGQEVILRCVPISNHLYFYWYRQILGQKVEFLVSFYNNEISEKSEIFDDQFSVERPDGSNFTLKIRSTKLEDSAMYFCASRHGSSGTGELFFGEGSRLTVL.

As for this clone: Other DNA sequences within the sample encode an identical CDR3. V usage is TRBV18 and J usage is TRBJ1-5; 7 bases match TRBD1. The CDR3 length is 14 residues. Germline V gives CDR1 KGHSH, CDR2 LQKENI. J gave up 3 bases and V 2 bases, and 1 base lay outside the gene matches. CDR3 bases: TGTGCCAGCTCACCAGACAGGGACAATCAGCCCCAGCATTTT. This codes for CASSPDRDNQPQHF.

This chain connects TRBV6-5 to TRBJ1-4; D remains ambiguous. The length of the CDR3 is 14 residues. Germline values: CDR1 MNHEY, CDR2 SVGAGI. Trimming cost V 0 bases and J 7 bases, with 9 bases left between them. CDR3 residues: CASSYSGRPEKLFF. For the CDR3, the DNA is TGTGCCAGCAGTTACTCGGGCAGGCCTGAAAAACTGTTTTTT.

The chain uses TRBV28 and TRBJ1-3; no clear D. Germline assignment: CDR1 MDHEN and CDR2 SYDVKM. Trimming removed 6 bases at V and 4 bases at J, with 7 bases between. The CDR3 has 12 residues. The CDR3 sequence is CASRFTGNTIYF. The CDR3 DNA reads as TGTGCCAGCAGATTTACAGGAAACACCATATATTTT.

The J gene is TRBJ2-3, the V gene TRBV4-3, with D perhaps TRBD2 (5 bases). This CDR3 spans 16 amino acids. Germline CDR1 LGHNA, CDR2 YSLEER. V shed 4 bases and J shed 3 bases, with 17 bases lying between them. CDR3 nucleotides: TGCGCCAGCAGCCCCCAAGTGCGGAGACTAACAGATACGCAGTATTTT. This codes for CASSPQVRRLTDTQYF.

This clone was counted only a few times. The chain employs TRBV3-1 (or the pseudogene TRBV3-2) and TRBJ1-6; D unresolved. V dropped 3 bases and J dropped 6 bases, with 18 bases sitting between them. This CDR3 contains 17 residues. From germline, CDR1 is LGHDT and CDR2 YNNKEL (reference sequence). The CDR3 DNA reads as TGTGCCAGCAGCCACGATCCTCCCGGGCGCGGTAATTCACCCCTCCACTTT. It translates to CASSHDPPGRGNSPLHF.

This clone has just one count. J is TRBJ1-2 and V is TRBV5-1; TRBD1 matches at 9 bases. J lost 5 bases, V lost 6 bases, and 11 bases had no gene match. Germline CDR1 and CDR2: SGHRS and YFSETQ. There are 15 residues in the CDR3. CDR3 residues: CASTLTYGQGYGYTF. CDR3 sequence (DNA): TGCGCCAGCACGTTGACGTATGGACAGGGGTATGGCTACACCTTC.

For this clone: One junction end does not reproduce the germline sequence, and a read error may be involved. The V call is TRBV5-1, the J call TRBJ2-2; no firm D call. The length of the CDR3 is 15 residues. In germline, CDR1 is SGHRS, CDR2 YFSETQ. The CDR3 DNA sequence: TGCGCCAGCAGCCCGCTGGACGAGAACCCCGGGGAGCTGTTTTTT. Amino acids: CASSPLDENPGELFF.

V is TRBV29-1 and J is TRBJ1-3; 8 nucleotides line up with TRBD1. Germline V gene lookup returns CDR1 SQVTM and CDR2 ANQGSEA. The CDR3 spans 16 residues. The V segment lost 3 bases and the J segment 0 bases; nucleotides outside the gene matches: 7. This chain's CDR3 is CSVEDRVSSSGNTIYF. DNA of the CDR3: TGCAGCGTTGAGGACAGGGTATCTTCCTCTGGAAACACCATATATTTT. Together with reference TRBV29-1 and TRBJ1-3, the CDR3 gives the full variable domain: SAVISQKPSRDICQRGTSLTIQCQVDSQVTMMFWYRQQPGQSLTLIATANQGSEATYESGFVIDKFPISRPNLTFSTLTVSNMSPEDSSIYLCSVEDRVSSSGNTIYFGEGSWLTVV.